The subject of this entry is one TCR beta chain. V lost 2 bases and J lost 5, with 15 bases in between. Looked up from germline, CDR1 is MNHEY and CDR2 is SVGAGI. This CDR3 comprises 15 residues. The data stem from a study of blood T cell repertoires in COVID-19. In the original workflow: Amplification with reference gene primers provided the estimates of nucleated cell counts. Here immunoSEQ multiplex PCR was the method, and the copy in TCRdb shows in-frame clones only, minus some. The DNA was the basis for D and trimming; V, J and clone size are from that table. The table records roughly 150,000 clones, 84% of them present only once.

The origin of this receptor is a woman at least 80 years old with acute or convalescent COVID-19. The chain has TRBV6-5 and TRBJ2-5; D perhaps matches TRBD1 (6 bases). Sequenced sample: peripheral blood. CDR3 sequence reads: CASSYLGARGETQYF. In nucleotides, the CDR3 is TGTGCCAGCAGTTACCTGGGGGCCCGTGGGGAGACCCAGTACTTC.